These 5 T cell receptor beta chains originate from one sample sequenced in a study of molecular identifiers for immune sequencing clone quantification. TCRdb redid the calling of the PCR reads with MiXCR, one entry per CDR3 protein. This sample has approximately 670,000 distinct CDR3 sequences, with just under 20% found just once. The sample consisted of naive CD8+ T cells from blood, with Jurkat cell RNA spiked in. Subset denoted: FACS-sorted CD8+CD4-CCR7+CD45RA+ naive T cells. The receptors here all came from a human donor in good health. Some libraries in this study had Jurkat cell RNA spiked in.

The chain links TRBV7-9 to TRBJ2-3; TRBD2 matches at 8 bases. The V gene end was trimmed by 4 bases and the J gene end by 1 base; junction bases not matched to a gene: 10. This CDR3 has 17 residues. Germline CDR1 and CDR2: SEHNR and FQNEAQ (reference sequence). Here the CDR3 reads CASSSLRGREGTDTQYF. The CDR3, as DNA: TGTGCCAGCAGCTCACTACGGGGGCGGGAGGGCACAGATACGCAGTATTTT.

This clonotype appeared many times. J is TRBJ1-1 and V is TRBV30; unclear D gene. Germline CDR1 is GTSNPN and CDR2 is SVGIG (reference sequence). Between the trimmed V and J ends, which lost 7 bases and 6 bases, there was a span of 9 bases. The CDR3 has 10 amino acids. CDR3 nucleotide sequence: TGTGCCTATAATGGGGCTGAAGCTTTCTTT. Protein product: CAYNGAEAFF.

This clonotype was seen only a few times. V is TRBV2 and J is TRBJ2-5; a possible D gene is TRBD1 (5 bases). Germline lookup yields CDR1 SNHLY and CDR2 FYNNEI. This CDR3 comprises 13 residues. Trimming stripped 7 bases from V and 2 bases from J, with 11 bases between. CDR3 bases: TGTGCCAGCATGGAGACAGTACAAGAGACCCAGTACTTC. The encoded protein is CASMETVQETQYF.

About this clonotype: This clone may be a read error of a much larger clone one base away. This chain joins TRBV24-1 and TRBJ2-2; TRBD1 is a possible D gene (5 bases). This CDR3 is built from 15 residues. CDR1 and CDR2 (germline): KGHDR, SFDVKD. The CDR3 loop is CVTSGRGLNTGELFF. The DNA of the CDR3 is TGTGTCACCAGTGGTAGGGGCCTGAACACCGGGGAGCTGTTTTTT.

This clonotype was counted ten times or more. CDR3 nucleotides: TGTGCCAGCGGTAGAACAGGGGTGGCCCCCGATGCTTATGAAAAACTGTTTTTT. It encodes CASGRTGVAPDAYEKLFF. The V and J genes are TRBV2 and TRBJ1-4; 7 bases map to TRBD1. The CDR3 has 18 residues. Germline V gene sequence: CDR1 SNHLY, CDR2 FYNNEI. The junction had 21 bases not matched to a gene; V was cut back by 8 bases and J by 6 bases.